Here is one TCR beta chain with its context. The target antigen is unknown. V gave up 3 bases and J gave up 2 bases, with 14 bases separating them. Per the germline V gene, CDR1 is SGHTS and CDR2 is YDEGEE. The CDR3 has 15 residues. The data were taken from a study of shared clonotypes between healthy human individuals. Looking at the study overall: Three plates each covered CD4 naive and memory; CD8 naive two, CD8 memory one.

Study results and caveats: A handful of donors showed sharing of 4.5% to 5% of naive CD4 clonotypes. Sequencing of the sorted subsets was shown by rarefaction to be incomplete despite large depth.

Measured with immunoSEQ multiplex PCR; TCRdb has only the in-frame clones, and not every one. The sample has some 2,500,000 clones; 85% to 95% are singletons. The sample taken for sequencing was naive CD4+ T cells from PBMCs. As to subset: CD45RA+ positively selected. This sequence originates from a young man in good health. Some clones in this sample may be carry-over from other donors' samples. The gene calls are TRBV5-8 and TRBJ1-2, with D hard to call. CDR3 residues: CASSWRGSDNYGYTF. The CDR3, as DNA: TGTGCCAGCAGCTGGAGAGGCAGCGACAACTATGGCTACACCTTC.